Detailed here is one T cell receptor beta chain. These data originate in a study of blood T cell repertoires in COVID-19. Study-level background: The United States, Italy and Spain provided the acute and convalescent COVID-19 samples.

Allocation to cohorts depended on clinical history reported by the participants. Before being deemed recovered, Cohort 3 donors had two negative PCRs, clearance, or symptom resolution. Original data processing: Quantification of nucleated cells was approximated via reference gene primer amplification. Using immunoSEQ multiplex PCR, the repertoire was profiled, and TCRdb retains in-frame clones only, with some absent. V, J and clone size are those of that table, while D and trimming were read from the DNA. The sample includes roughly 290,000 clones, approximately 91% of them seen just once. This CDR3 region has 14 residues. Germline lookup yields CDR1 LNHDA and CDR2 SQIVND (reference sequence). V shed 3 bases, J shed 8 bases, and the junction held 5 bases outside the gene matches.

This clonotype was obtained from a woman between 40 and 55 years old who had recovered from COVID-19. The V and J genes are TRBV19 and TRBJ1-5, with 9 nucleotides matching TRBD1. The sequenced sample was PBMCs or T cells enriched from blood (not recorded which). The CDR3 loop reads CASSITGGLEPQHF. CDR3 bases: TGTGCCAGTAGTATTACAGGGGGCTTGGAGCCCCAGCATTTT.